One and the same sample provided the 14 T cell receptor beta chains below, sequenced in a study of blood T cell repertoires in COVID-19. Some clones are missing from TCRdb's copy, which holds only in-frame ones; the method was immunoSEQ multiplex PCR. The profile shows nearly 350,000 clones, around 87% of them singletons. Sequenced sample: peripheral blood. These receptors were taken from a woman in her 50s with COVID-19, enrolled during active disease.

CDR3 residues: CATSAGQENTGELFF. CDR3 nucleotide sequence: TGTGCCACCAGTGCGGGACAGGAGAACACCGGGGAGCTGTTTTTT. V is TRBV24-1 and J is TRBJ2-2; 8 positions match TRBD1. The CDR3 loop spans 15 amino acids. Looked up from germline, CDR1 is KGHDR and CDR2 is SFDVKD. J lost 1 base, V lost 5 bases, and 2 bases had no gene match.

CDR3 residues: CATNSGSWTNTGELFF. The DNA for the CDR3 is TGTGCCACCAACAGCGGGAGCTGGACGAACACCGGGGAGCTGTTTTTT. This rearrangement joins TRBV19 to TRBJ2-2; 8 nucleotides agree with TRBD2. The CDR3 consists of 16 residues. CDR1 LNHDA and CDR2 SQIVND come from the germline V gene (reference sequence). The V segment lost 10 bases and the J segment 0 bases; nucleotides outside the gene matches: 10. Together with reference TRBV19 and TRBJ2-2, the CDR3 gives the full variable domain: DGGITQSPKYLFRKEGQNVTLSCEQNLNHDAMYWYRQDPGQGLRLIYYSQIVNDFQKGDIAEGYSVSREKKESFPLTVTSAQKNPTAFYLCATNSGSWTNTGELFFGEGSRLTVL.

V and J are TRBV27 and TRBJ2-1, with a possible D match to TRBD2 (5 bases). Germline CDR1 reads MNHEY; CDR2 reads SMNVEV (reference sequence). V was cut by 3 bases and J by 0 bases, with 6 bases left in between. The CDR3 extends over 14 amino acids. Here the CDR3 reads CASSFRDSYNEQFF. CDR3 DNA: TGTGCCAGCAGTTTCCGGGACTCCTACAATGAGCAGTTCTTC.

For the CDR3, the DNA is TGTGCCAGCAGTTACCGACAGGGTTACTCCTACGAGCAGTACTTC. Translated: CASSYRQGYSYEQYF. The chain carries TRBV6-5 and TRBJ2-7, with 7 positions matching TRBD1. In germline, CDR1 is MNHEY, CDR2 SVGAGI. V shed 2 bases and J 0 bases; nucleotides not matched to a gene: 4. The length of the CDR3 is 15 residues.

The V gene is TRBV11-2, the J gene TRBJ2-7, with 8 bases lining up with TRBD2. The CDR3 covers 14 residues. Trimming removed 1 base from V and 4 bases from J; junction bases left unmatched: 3. Germline values: CDR1 SGHAT, CDR2 FQNNGV. CDR3 amino acids: CASSLGSGSYEQYF. The CDR3 coding sequence is TGTGCCAGCAGCTTAGGCAGCGGGAGTTACGAGCAGTACTTC.

The rearrangement uses TRBV14 and TRBJ1-1, with 8 bases that match TRBD1. Germline CDR1 is SGHDN and CDR2 is FVKESK. The CDR3 has 15 amino acids. The V gene end was trimmed by 4 bases and the J gene end by 5 bases; junction bases not matched to a gene: 9. The CDR3 loop is CASSRRTGSLTEAFF. As DNA, the CDR3 is TGTGCCAGCAGCCGCCGGACAGGGTCGCTAACTGAAGCTTTCTTT.

This chain uses TRBV5-4 with TRBJ2-1; D not resolved. This CDR3 has 11 residues. V was trimmed by 2 bases and J by 6 bases, leaving 3 bases between them. Germline lookup yields CDR1 SGHNT and CDR2 YYREEE (reference sequence). CDR3 sequence (DNA): TGTGCCAGCAGCTTCTCCAATGAGCAGTTCTTC. Translated: CASSFSNEQFF.

This rearrangement joins TRBV5-4 to TRBJ1-2; unclear D gene. CDR1 and CDR2 from the germline V gene are SGHNT and YYREEE (reference sequence). The CDR3 is 15 amino acids. With 1 base removed from V and 0 bases from J, the gap between germline ends came to 10 bases. The CDR3 nucleotides are TGTGCCAGCAGCTTGCGACACTTAGCTAACTATGGCTACACCTTC. Its protein is CASSLRHLANYGYTF.

This sequence joins TRBV28 and TRBJ1-6, with D possibly matching TRBD1 (5 bases). CDR1 is MDHEN and CDR2 is SYDVKM in the germline V gene. The CDR3 consists of 15 residues. The V gene lost 10 bases and the J gene lost 9 bases, with 22 bases spanning the gap. DNA for the CDR3: TGTGCCACCCTCCTCAGGGCCACCGGGGGTTCACCCCTCCACTTT. Its translation: CATLLRATGGSPLHF.

The V gene is TRBV21-1, the J gene TRBJ2-2; the table's D call, TRBD1, was not checked against the DNA. TRBV21-1 has pseudogene status. The CDR3 consists of 17 residues. The DNA for the CDR3 is TGTGCCAGCAGCAAGGACCGGGACAGGGGTGTCACCGGGGAGCTGTTTTTT. Protein product: CASSKDRDRGVTGELFF.

The chain employs TRBV6-6 and TRBJ2-7; the D gene is possibly TRBD1 (5 bases). The CDR3 length is 12 residues. Trimming stripped 5 bases from V and 3 bases from J, with 8 bases between. The germline CDR1 and CDR2 sequences are MNHNY and SVGAGI (reference sequence). In DNA, the CDR3 is TGTGCCAGCAGTACCCAGGGCTACGAGCAGTACTTC. Translated, it gives CASSTQGYEQYF.

The chain carries TRBV5-1 and TRBJ2-5; 9 bases agree with TRBD2. Per the germline V gene, CDR1 is SGHRS and CDR2 is YFSETQ. This CDR3 contains 18 residues. V was pared by 0 bases and J by 6 bases, with 15 bases of the junction left unmatched. Here the CDR3 reads CASSLEDRGREGLKTQYF. The CDR3, as DNA: TGCGCCAGCAGCTTGGAAGATCGGGGGCGGGAGGGCCTGAAGACCCAGTACTTC.

V is TRBV4-3 and J is TRBJ1-3, with a tentative D call TRBD1 (5 bases). Looked up from germline, CDR1 is LGHNA and CDR2 is YSLEER. There are 17 residues in the CDR3. V lost 0 bases and J lost 4, with 16 bases in between. The DNA of the CDR3 is TGCGCCAGCAGCCAAGATGCAGGAGGGGCGCGAGGAAACACCATATATTTT. This sequence encodes CASSQDAGGARGNTIYF.

The chain has TRBV5-5 and TRBJ2-3; 7 bases are a match to TRBD1. The V segment lost 5 bases and the J segment 0 bases; nucleotides outside the gene matches: 9. The length of the CDR3 is 16 residues. Per germline, CDR1 SGHKS and CDR2 YYEKEE (reference sequence). This CDR3 is CASRRTGAASTDTQYF. CDR3 sequence (DNA): TGTGCCAGCAGGCGTACAGGGGCGGCTAGCACAGATACGCAGTATTTT.